This T cell receptor (beta chain) comes out of a study of blood T cell repertoires in COVID-19. Looking at the study overall: The samples span acute and convalescent COVID-19 from the United States, Italy and Spain. Sources were T cells, B-cell-depleted T cells, or PBMCs; the material itself was cDNA or gDNA.

Clones were sequenced by immunoSEQ multiplex PCR, and TCRdb holds only the in-frame ones, with some missing. Here the sample spans hundreds of thousands of clones, approximately 90% being singletons. CDR1 is SNHLY and CDR2 is FYNNEI in the germline V gene. V was shortened by 3 bases and J by 5 bases, with 13 bases between the two germline ends. The CDR3 is made up of 15 amino acids. The chain joins TRBV2 to TRBJ1-4; D is possibly TRBD1 (6 bases). The sample was peripheral blood. The sequence was collected from a woman aged 25 to 45 who had recovered from COVID-19. The CDR3 loop reads CASSESWQGNEKLFF. CDR3 DNA: TGTGCCAGCAGTGAGAGTTGGCAGGGGAATGAAAAACTGTTTTTT.